This T cell receptor (beta chain) is drawn from a study of T cells after yellow fever vaccination (dated by TCRdb to the late 2010s). For context, the study as a whole: Libraries from fractions with low cell numbers were prepared with the SMART-Seq v4 Ultra Low Input RNA kit. To follow T-cell clones before and after primary and booster YFV17D yellow fever vaccination, bulk TCR alpha and beta repertoires were sequenced over time. Two healthy male donors, one aged 18 to 30 and one aged 30 to 40 years, made up the cohort. Blood samples were taken at several timepoints before and after primary and secondary immunization, and bulk PBMC replicates and cell subsets were isolated. The investigation overall reported the following: Compared with the primary T-cell response, the secondary T-cell response was faster but weaker, reaching its peak on day 5 rather than on day 15. Computational filtering was required because FACS-sorted repertoires could contain abundant contaminating clonotypes from the bulk population. A small share of clonotypes occurred in both CD4 and CD8 compartments, likely arising from convergent recombination. Most clones expanded after primary vaccination (about 95% of CD4 and 88% of CD8) were re-detected after the booster, suggesting that broad memory maintenance occurred. The study included only a couple of donors, which limits how far the findings can be generalized.

Instrument on record: Illumina NovaSeq 6000. Synthesis of TCR cDNA relied on 5'RACE template switching, a step that introduced a universal primer site along with unique molecular identifiers. Priming of cDNA synthesis was performed from both the TCR alpha and TCR beta constant segments. Library amplification used two PCR steps, and the second PCR step added sample barcodes and sequencing adapters. Sequencing of the libraries was done on either Illumina HiSeq 2500 (2x100 bp) or NovaSeq (2x150 bp). The authors processed their data as follows. MIGEC handled demultiplexing of reads and collapsing into UMI consensus sequences, while MiXCR performed V(D)J alignment. Clonotypes responding to the vaccine were identified with edgeR on replicate PBMC samples, with the criteria of FDR below 0.01 and a log2 fold change above 5 up to day 15. CD4 or CD8 identity was assigned to each bulk clonotype according to whether the clonotype was present at higher abundance in the sequenced CD4 repertoire or the sequenced CD8 repertoire. The public reads were reanalyzed by TCRdb: fastp trimming at Q25, MiXCR alignment, in-frame beta chains only. Rows merge per CDR3 protein into single entries with the most common DNA and genes. The V and J calls and clone size are TCRdb's, not the authors'. The sample profile shows a few hundred thousand distinct CDR3 sequences; roughly 5% of them were found once. Roughly 3.5% of the sample is in the top ten clones.

A word on this clonotype: Its antigen has not been determined. Base-call qualities are not available, and no considerably larger clone is one nucleotide away.

What this sample's treatment or condition label stands for: live attenuated yellow fever vaccine strain. A standard Ficoll-Paque protocol was used to isolate PBMCs from peripheral blood. CD4 and CD8 T-cell fractions were isolated with Dynabeads CD4 and CD8 positive selection kits. TriZol was used to extract RNA from bulk PBMCs, CD4 and CD8 fractions, and dextramer-positive and dextramer-negative fractions. At the junction V is shortened by 6 bases and J by 6 bases, with 11 bases in between. CDR3 length: 12 amino acids, cysteine to phenylalanine. Here the CDR3 DNA is all that survives: 36 bases in frame from base 1. Per the germline V gene, MNHEY is the CDR1 and SVGEGT is the CDR2.

The TCR originated in a man younger than 35 who received the YFV17D yellow fever vaccine. This sequence uses TRBV6-2 or TRBV6-3 and TRBJ2-5; the D gene assignment is ambiguous. The sample was CD4+ T cells sorted from PBMCs, taken on the day of the yellow fever booster vaccination. The nucleotide sequence reads TGTGCCAGCAGCCCCGTTTTGCAGACCCAGTACTTC. The translation is CASSPVLQTQYF.